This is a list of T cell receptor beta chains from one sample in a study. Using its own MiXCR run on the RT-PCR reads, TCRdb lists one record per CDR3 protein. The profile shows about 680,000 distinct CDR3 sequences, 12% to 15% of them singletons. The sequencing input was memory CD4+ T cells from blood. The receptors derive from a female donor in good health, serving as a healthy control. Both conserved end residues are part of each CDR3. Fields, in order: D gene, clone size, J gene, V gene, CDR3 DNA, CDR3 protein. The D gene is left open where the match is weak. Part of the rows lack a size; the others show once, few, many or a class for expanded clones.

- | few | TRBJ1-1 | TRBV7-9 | TGTGCCAGCAGCCACACTGAAGCTTTCTTT | CASSHTEAFF
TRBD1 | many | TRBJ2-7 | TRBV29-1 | TGCAGCGTTGTTGGGACAGGGGTAGGGGAGCAGTACTTC | CSVVGTGVGEQYF
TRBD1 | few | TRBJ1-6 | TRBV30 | TGTGCCTGGAGTGTACGTCGGCAGGGGGGTACACCCCTCCACTTT | CAWSVRRQGGTPLHF
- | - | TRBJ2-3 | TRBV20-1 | TGCAGTCCCAATGGTGGCACAGATACGCAGTATTTT | CSPNGGTDTQYF
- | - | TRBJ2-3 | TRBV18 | TGTGCCAGCTCACCGAAGCGGGACAGGAACACAGATACGCAGTATTTT | CASSPKRDRNTDTQYF
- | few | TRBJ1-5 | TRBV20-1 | TGCAGTGCTAGAGTACAGGGAATCGGCAATCAGCCCCAGCATTTT | CSARVQGIGNQPQHF
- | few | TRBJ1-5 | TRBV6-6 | TGTGCCAGCCAGGGTGGTGGCAATCAGCCCCAGCATTTT | CASQGGGNQPQHF
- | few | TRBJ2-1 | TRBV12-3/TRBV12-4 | TGTGCCAGCAGTCCCCAGGTGGTGGACTACAATGAGCAGTTCTTC | CASSPQVVDYNEQFF
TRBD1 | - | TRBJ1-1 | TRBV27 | TGTGCCAGCATGACAGGGGGCTACGGCACTGAAGCTTTCTTT | CASMTGGYGTEAFF
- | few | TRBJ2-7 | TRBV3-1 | TGTGCCAGCAGCCAAGGTGTAGCGGTCTACGAGCAGTACTTC | CASSQGVAVYEQYF
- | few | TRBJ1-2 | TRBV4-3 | TGCGCCAGCAGCCAAGATCCCGGGGGAAGAGGCTACACCTTC | CASSQDPGGRGYTF
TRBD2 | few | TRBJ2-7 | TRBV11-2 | TGTGCTTCGGCTAGCGGGCTCCCCGGCGAGCAGTACTTC | CASASGLPGEQYF
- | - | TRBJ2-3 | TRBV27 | TGTGCCAGCAGGGTGAGGGGCGCCGATACGCAGTATTTT | CASRVRGADTQYF
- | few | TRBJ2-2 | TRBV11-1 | TGTGCCAGCAGCTCCCCGTCAACAGGGATCACCGGGGAGCTGTTTTTT | CASSSPSTGITGELFF
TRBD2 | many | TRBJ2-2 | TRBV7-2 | TGTGCCAGCAGCTCTAGCGGGAACACCGGGGAGCTGTTTTTT | CASSSSGNTGELFF
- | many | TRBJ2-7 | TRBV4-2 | TGTGCCAGCAGCCAAGACCCCGTTGCCGAGCAGTACTTC | CASSQDPVAEQYF
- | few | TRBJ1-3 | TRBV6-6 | TGTGCCAGCAGTTACCAAAACACCATATATTTT | CASSYQNTIYF